The present entry profiles one T cell receptor (beta chain) with its context. Its antigen is currently not known. No base-level quality is on record; no much larger clone is a single base apart. The data were obtained in a study of control samples from healthy donors and cancer patients (dated by TCRdb to the early 2020s). The germline ends are 21 bases apart after V is trimmed by 7 bases and J by 6 bases. Its CDR3 holds 15 amino acids, cysteine through phenylalanine. The CDR3 DNA has 45 bases and is translated from base 1. CDR1 and CDR2 are read off the germline V gene (reference sequence) as MNHNY and SVGAGI. Receptors were amplified or captured by the immunoSEQ multiplex PCR assay. This is the immuneACCESS table as TCRdb keeps it, with only in-frame sequences that have V and J called. A part of the clones is gone; compared with another copy, unresolved V genes explain less than half, and the rest is unexplained. This sample gives approximately 79,000 clones in total; about 88% of them show up just once. About 7.1% of the sample rests with the top ten.

The V and J segments used are TRBV6-6 and TRBJ1-1; the D segment could be TRBD1, given 5 matching bases. Sequenced material: blood. The sequence was obtained from a man aged 50-60 years in good health. The CDR3 protein is CASMNLRAGGSEAFF. The DNA sequence follows: TGTGCCAGCATGAATTTAAGGGCCGGGGGGTCTGAAGCTTTCTTT.